The next 7 T cell receptor beta chains were all read from a single sample in a study of cytomegalovirus exposure and HLA in healthy donors. Primers for the PCR totalled 60 Vbeta and 13 Jbeta. The repertoire was sequenced with immunoSEQ multiplex PCR; TCRdb's copy has only in-frame clones and lacks some. The sample comprises just over 200,000 clones, around four fifths of which are singletons, and 2.5% to 3.5% rests with the top ten. Sequences were obtained from PBMCs. The source is a woman between 35 and 50 years old in good health and CMV-seronegative.

This sequence joins TRBV9 and TRBJ2-5; the D is unclear. This CDR3 comprises 15 residues. V was shortened by 0 bases and J by 2 bases, with 11 bases between the two germline ends. The germline CDR1 and CDR2 sequences are SGDLS and YYNGEE. CDR3 loop: CASSVGGLTQETQYF. DNA of the CDR3: TGTGCCAGCAGCGTAGGAGGCCTCACACAAGAGACCCAGTACTTC.

Note on this clone: Distinct nucleotide sequences in the sample also encode this CDR3. V is TRBV5-1 and J is TRBJ1-1; perhaps TRBD1 as D (5 bases). The CDR3 runs 15 residues. Germline V lookup: CDR1 SGHRS, CDR2 YFSETQ. The V and J ends lost 1 base and 1 base respectively, with 11 bases between them. The CDR3 loop reads CASSLNGGTNTEAFF. Here the CDR3 DNA reads TGCGCCAGCAGCTTGAACGGGGGAACGAACACTGAAGCTTTCTTT.

The V gene is TRBV6-1, the J gene TRBJ1-4; D remains ambiguous. The CDR3 length is 15 residues. The ends were cut back, 3 bases at V and 3 bases at J, with 11 bases in the middle. Germline CDR1 MNHNS, CDR2 SASEGT. CDR3 in DNA: TGTGCCAGCAGTGACGTCAGGAAACCTAATGAAAAACTGTTTTTT. Protein sequence: CASSDVRKPNEKLFF.

The chain combines TRBV19 with TRBJ1-2; no clear D. This CDR3 is built from 13 residues. Per the germline V gene, CDR1 is LNHDA and CDR2 is SQIVND (reference sequence). V was pared by 2 bases and J by 4 bases, with 8 bases between. The CDR3 sequence is CASSISGTYGYTF. The CDR3 region has the DNA TGTGCCAGTAGTATATCGGGAACCTATGGCTACACCTTC.

V usage is TRBV7-9 and J usage is TRBJ2-1; 11 bases map to TRBD2. This CDR3 is built from 15 residues. Trimming took 8 bases from V and 9 from J; bases not matched to a gene: 12. Germline V lookup: CDR1 SEHNR, CDR2 FQNEAQ (reference sequence). The CDR3 loop reads CASSLPTSGTIEQFF. The CDR3 DNA follows: TGTGCCAGCTCTCTACCGACTAGCGGGACGATTGAGCAGTTCTTC.

The chain has TRBV18 and TRBJ2-3; 12 bases fit TRBD2. CDR1 KGHSH and CDR2 LQKENI come from the germline V gene. Losses at the gene ends were 3 bases for V and 6 bases for J; bases not matched to a gene: 10. CDR3 length: 17 residues. CDR3 region: CASSPGRLAGVTDTQYF. The CDR3 nucleotides read TGTGCCAGCTCACCCGGACGACTAGCGGGAGTTACGGATACGCAGTATTTT. Looking up the rest from reference TRBV18 and TRBJ2-3 gives the full variable domain: NAGVMQNPRHLVRRRGQEARLRCSPMKGHSHVYWYRQLPEEGLKFMVYLQKENIIDESGMPKERFSAEFPKEGPSILRIQQVVRGDSAAYFCASSPGRLAGVTDTQYFGPGTRLTVL.

This clone has only a few counts. The chain carries TRBV15 and TRBJ1-5; no firm D call. The CDR3 sequence is 14 residues long. Trimming shortened V by 2 bases and J by 0 bases, and 5 bases separated the two germline ends. Germline V CDR1 and CDR2: LNHNV, YYDKDF (reference sequence). The CDR3 DNA is TGTGCCACCAGCAGACAAAATAGCAATCAGCCCCAGCATTTT. Translated, it gives CATSRQNSNQPQHF.